This TCR beta chain was captured by sequencing in a study of early T cells in non-severe SARS-CoV-2 infection. Overall study context: Unpaired chains resulted from sequencing bulk RNA of unsorted whole blood. Regarding the study as a whole: Matches to VDJdb favored anti-spike CD8 responses and missed private and CD4 specificities.

Individual cDNA molecules were tagged with unique molecular identifiers. TCRdb analysed the 5' RACE reads with MiXCR anew, one entry per CDR3 protein. This sample has roughly 80,000 distinct CDR3 sequences, with about 14% found just once. This clonotype was counted only a few times. Its antigen is unknown. The CDR3 consists of 15 residues. After removal of 1 base from V and 4 bases from J, the junction contained 5 bases not matched to a gene. The rearrangement joins TRBV12-3 or TRBV12-4 to TRBJ1-1, with TRBD1 identical over 8 bases. The clonotype comes from an adult who was a healthcare worker with PCR-confirmed SARS-CoV-2 infection or an uninfected control (not recorded which). The sequenced material came from whole blood. The CDR3 nucleotides read TGTGCCAGCAGTTTAGATTCCACAGGGGGCACTGAAGCTTTCTTT. This sequence encodes CASSLDSTGGTEAFF.